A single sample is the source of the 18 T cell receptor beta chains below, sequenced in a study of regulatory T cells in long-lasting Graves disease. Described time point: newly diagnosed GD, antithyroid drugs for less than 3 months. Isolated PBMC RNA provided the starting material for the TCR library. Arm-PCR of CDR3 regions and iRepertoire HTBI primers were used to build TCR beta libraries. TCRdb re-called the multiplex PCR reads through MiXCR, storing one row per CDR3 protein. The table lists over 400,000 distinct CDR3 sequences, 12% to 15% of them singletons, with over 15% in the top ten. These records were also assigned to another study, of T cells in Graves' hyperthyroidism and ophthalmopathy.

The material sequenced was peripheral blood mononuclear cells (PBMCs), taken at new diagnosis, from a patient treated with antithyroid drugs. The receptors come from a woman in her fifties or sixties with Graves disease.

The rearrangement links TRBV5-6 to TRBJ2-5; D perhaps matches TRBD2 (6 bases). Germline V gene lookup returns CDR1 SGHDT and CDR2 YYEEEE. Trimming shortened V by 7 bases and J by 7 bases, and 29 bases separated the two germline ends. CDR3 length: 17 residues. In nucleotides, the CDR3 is TGTGCCAGCGAGCCCAGACCGGGAGATGAGGCATGGGGGACCCAGTACTTC. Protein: CASEPRPGDEAWGTQYF.

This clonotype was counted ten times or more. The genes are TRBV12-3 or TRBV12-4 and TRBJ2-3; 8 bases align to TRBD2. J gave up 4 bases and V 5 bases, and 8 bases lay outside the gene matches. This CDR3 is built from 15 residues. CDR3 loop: CASSPRTSLADTQYF. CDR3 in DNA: TGTGCCAGCAGTCCTAGGACTAGCCTCGCAGATACGCAGTATTTT.

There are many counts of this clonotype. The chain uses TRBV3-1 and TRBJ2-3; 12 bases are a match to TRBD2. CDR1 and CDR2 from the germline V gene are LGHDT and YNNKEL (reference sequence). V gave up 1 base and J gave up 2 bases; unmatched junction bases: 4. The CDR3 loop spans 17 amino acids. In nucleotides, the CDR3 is TGTGCCAGCAGCCAAGGTTGGACTAGCGGGACCACAGATACGCAGTATTTT. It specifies CASSQGWTSGTTDTQYF.

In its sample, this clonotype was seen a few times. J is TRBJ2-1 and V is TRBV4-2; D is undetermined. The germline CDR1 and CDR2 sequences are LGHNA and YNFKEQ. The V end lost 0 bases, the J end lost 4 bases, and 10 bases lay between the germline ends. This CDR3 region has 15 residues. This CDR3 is CASSQDLYAYNEQFF. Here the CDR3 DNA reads TGTGCCAGCAGCCAAGATTTATACGCGTACAATGAGCAGTTCTTC.

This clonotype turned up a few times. CDR3 sequence: CASSLGGAVDTQYF. The CDR3 bases are TGTGCCAGCAGCTTGGGGGGGGCGGTAGATACGCAGTATTTT. The chain uses TRBV7-2 and TRBJ2-3; a weak D match, TRBD2 (7 bases). V was trimmed by 3 bases and J by 5 bases, leaving 12 bases between them. The CDR3 is made up of 14 amino acids. In germline, CDR1 is SGHTA, CDR2 FQGNSA.

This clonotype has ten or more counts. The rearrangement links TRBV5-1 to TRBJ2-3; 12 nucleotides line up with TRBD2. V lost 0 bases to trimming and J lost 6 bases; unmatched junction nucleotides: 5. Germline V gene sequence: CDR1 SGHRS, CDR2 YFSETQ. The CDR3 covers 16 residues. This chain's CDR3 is CASSLGLAGDADTQYF. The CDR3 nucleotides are TGCGCCAGCAGCTTGGGACTAGCGGGGGACGCGGATACGCAGTATTTT.

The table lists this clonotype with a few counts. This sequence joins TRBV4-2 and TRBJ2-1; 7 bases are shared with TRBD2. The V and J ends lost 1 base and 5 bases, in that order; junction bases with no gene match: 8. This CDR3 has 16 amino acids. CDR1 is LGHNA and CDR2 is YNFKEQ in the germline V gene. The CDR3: CASSQALADYNNEQFF. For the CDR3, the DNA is TGTGCCAGCAGCCAAGCCCTAGCGGACTATAACAATGAGCAGTTCTTC.

The DNA for the CDR3 is TGCGCCAGCAGCCAAGGTCGAGGTCGGACTAGCGGCTACGAGCAGTACTTC. Its translation is CASSQGRGRTSGYEQYF. This chain uses TRBV4-1 with TRBJ2-7; 10 bases agree with TRBD2. CDR1 is MGHRA and CDR2 is YSYEKL in the germline V gene. The CDR3 is made up of 17 amino acids. Trimming cost V 1 base and J 3 bases; bases outside gene matches: 9.

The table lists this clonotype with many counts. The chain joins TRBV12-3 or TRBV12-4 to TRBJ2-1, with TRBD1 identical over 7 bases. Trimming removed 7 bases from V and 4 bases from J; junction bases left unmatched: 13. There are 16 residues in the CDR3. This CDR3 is CASTPRDRASYNEQFF. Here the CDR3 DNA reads TGTGCCAGCACCCCCAGGGACAGAGCCTCGTACAATGAGCAGTTCTTC.

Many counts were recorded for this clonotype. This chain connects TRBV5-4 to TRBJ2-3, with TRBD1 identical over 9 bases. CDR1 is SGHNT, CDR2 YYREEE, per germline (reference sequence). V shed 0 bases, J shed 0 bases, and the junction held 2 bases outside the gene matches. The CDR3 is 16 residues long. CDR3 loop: CASSLEQGASTDTQYF. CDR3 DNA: TGTGCCAGCAGCTTGGAACAGGGGGCAAGCACAGATACGCAGTATTTT.

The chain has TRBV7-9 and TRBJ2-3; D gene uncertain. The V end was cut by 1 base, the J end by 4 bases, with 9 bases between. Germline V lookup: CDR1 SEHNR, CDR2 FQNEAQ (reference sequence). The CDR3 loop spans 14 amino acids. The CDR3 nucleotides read TGTGCCAGCAGCTTAGATGGGGTTGCAGATACGCAGTATTTT. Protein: CASSLDGVADTQYF.

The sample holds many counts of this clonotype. The CDR3 sequence is CASSSTRRADTQYF. The CDR3 coding sequence is TGTGCCAGCAGTTCCACACGACGGGCAGATACGCAGTATTTT. The chain carries TRBV28 and TRBJ2-3; no definite D call. The CDR3 runs to 14 residues. Germline CDR1 is MDHEN and CDR2 is SYDVKM. V was shortened by 4 bases and J by 4 bases, with 12 bases between the two germline ends.

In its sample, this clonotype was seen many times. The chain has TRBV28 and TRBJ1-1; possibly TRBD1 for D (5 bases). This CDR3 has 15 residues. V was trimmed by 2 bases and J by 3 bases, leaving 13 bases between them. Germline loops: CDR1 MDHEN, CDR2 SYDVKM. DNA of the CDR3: TGTGCCAGCAGTTTAAGTGGCAGGGCGGACACTGAAGCTTTCTTT. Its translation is CASSLSGRADTEAFF.

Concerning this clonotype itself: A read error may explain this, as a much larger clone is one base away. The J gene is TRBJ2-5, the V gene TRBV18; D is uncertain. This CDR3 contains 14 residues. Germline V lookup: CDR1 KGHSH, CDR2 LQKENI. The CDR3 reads CASSPQEIQETQCF. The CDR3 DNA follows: TGTGCCAGCTCACCCCAGGAGATTCAAGAGACCCAGTGCTTC.

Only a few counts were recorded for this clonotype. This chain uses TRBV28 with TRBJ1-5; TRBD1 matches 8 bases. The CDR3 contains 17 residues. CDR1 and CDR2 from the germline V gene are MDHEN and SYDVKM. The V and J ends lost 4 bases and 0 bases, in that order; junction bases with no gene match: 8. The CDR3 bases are TGTGCCAGCAGTTCGACAGGGGCGAAAAATAGCAATCAGCCCCAGCATTTT. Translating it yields CASSSTGAKNSNQPQHF.

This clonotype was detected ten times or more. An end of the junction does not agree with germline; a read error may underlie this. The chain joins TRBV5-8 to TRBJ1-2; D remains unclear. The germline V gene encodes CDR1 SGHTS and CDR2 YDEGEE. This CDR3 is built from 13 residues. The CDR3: CASSSALTDGNGF. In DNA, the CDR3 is TGTGCCAGCAGCTCGGCCCTAACGGACGGTAACGGCTTC.

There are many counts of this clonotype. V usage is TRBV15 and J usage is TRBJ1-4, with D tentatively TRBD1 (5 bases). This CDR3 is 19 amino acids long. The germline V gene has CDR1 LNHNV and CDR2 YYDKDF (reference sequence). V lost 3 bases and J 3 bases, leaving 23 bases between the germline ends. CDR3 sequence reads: CATSSRSAPGLSSNEKLFF. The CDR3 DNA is TGTGCCACCAGCAGTCGGTCCGCCCCAGGGTTGTCGTCTAATGAAAAACTGTTTTTT.

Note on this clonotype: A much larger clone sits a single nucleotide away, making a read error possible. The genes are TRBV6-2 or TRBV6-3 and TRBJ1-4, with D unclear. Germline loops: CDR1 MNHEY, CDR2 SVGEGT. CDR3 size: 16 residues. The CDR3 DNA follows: TGTGTCAGCAGTGTTCCGGACGGTGCAACTAATGAAAAACTGTTTTTT. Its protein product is CVSSVPDGATNEKLFF.